The 22 T cell receptor beta chains below were found in one sample sequenced in a study of human T cells and chemical hapten exposure. As for time point: patch test 2, 6 weeks after DPC sensitization. Indicated treatment: therapeutic diphenylcyclopropenone sensitization with weekly scalp DPC. Via MiXCR, TCRdb re-called the RACE reads, giving one row per CDR3 protein. The sample has about 85,000 distinct CDR3 sequences, more than 9% seen once; the top ten hold 1.5% to 2%. The specimen comprised whole blood, sampled in connection with sensitization to the hapten diphenylcyclopropenone (DPC). These receptors were taken from a man younger than 35 with alopecia areata. Some clones in this sample may be carry-over from other donors' samples.

This chain connects TRBV7-8 to TRBJ1-2; weak D call: TRBD1 (5 bases). The V end was cut by 2 bases, the J end by 0 bases, with 10 bases between. Per germline, CDR1 SGHVS and CDR2 FQNEAQ. The CDR3 sequence is 15 residues long. Written as DNA, the CDR3 is TGTGCCAGCAGCTTAACACCGACAGCTAACTATGGCTACACCTTC. Translation: CASSLTPTANYGYTF. Full variable domain (missing parts from reference TRBV7-8 and TRBJ1-2): GAGVSQSPRYKVAKRGQDVALRCDPISGHVSLFWYQQALGQGPEFLTYFQNEAQLDKSGLPSDRFFAERPEGSVSTLKIQRTQQEDSAVYLCASSLTPTANYGYTFGSGTRLTVV.

The chain is built from TRBV7-9 and TRBJ2-5, with 7 bases matching TRBD1. Per the germline V gene, CDR1 is SEHNR and CDR2 is FQNEAQ (reference sequence). Trimming at V came to 5 bases and at J to 2 bases, leaving 11 bases not matched to a gene. This CDR3 is built from 16 residues. In DNA, the CDR3 is TGTGCCAGCAGCCCTACCGGGGCAGGGGGACAAGAGACCCAGTACTTC. It encodes CASSPTGAGGQETQYF.

The V gene is TRBV28, the J gene TRBJ2-1; 8 nucleotides line up with TRBD2. CDR1 MDHEN and CDR2 SYDVKM come from the germline V gene. The CDR3 runs to 14 residues. After removal of 3 bases from V and 6 bases from J, the junction contained 4 bases not matched to a gene. The CDR3 nucleotides are TGTGCCAGCAGTTTTTTCAGCGGGGGCAATGAGCAGTTCTTC. Its protein is CASSFFSGGNEQFF.

This clonotype occurred a few times. This chain uses TRBV7-9 with TRBJ1-2, with 7 bases that match TRBD1. After removal of 2 bases from V and 2 bases from J, the junction contained 8 bases not matched to a gene. The CDR3 spans 16 residues. The V gene's germline CDR1 is SEHNR and CDR2 FQNEAQ (reference sequence). The DNA of the CDR3 is TGTGCCAGCAGCTTACAAACCGGGACAGCCAACTATGGCTACACCTTC. Protein product: CASSLQTGTANYGYTF.

This clonotype was seen repeatedly, ten times or more. This chain connects TRBV20-1 to TRBJ1-5, with 9 bases that match TRBD1. Per the germline V gene, CDR1 is DFQATT and CDR2 is SNEGSKA (reference sequence). This CDR3 comprises 15 residues. V lost 4 bases to trimming and J lost 4 bases; unmatched junction nucleotides: 8. The CDR3 DNA sequence: TGCAGTGCTACCGGGACAGGGCCCATAAATCAGCCCCAGCATTTT. This codes for CSATGTGPINQPQHF.

This clonotype was recorded at least ten times. This chain uses TRBV27 with TRBJ1-2, with TRBD1 matching over 9 bases. This CDR3 region has 13 residues. Germline V gene data show CDR1 as MNHEY and CDR2 as SMNVEV (reference sequence). V shed 4 bases, J shed 5 bases, and the junction held 2 bases outside the gene matches. The CDR3 region has the DNA TGTGCCAGCAGTTGGGGACAGGGATATGGCTACACCTTC. Translating gives CASSWGQGYGYTF.

The chain couples TRBV7-9 to TRBJ2-1; 13 bases are a match to TRBD2. Germline CDR1 reads SEHNR; CDR2 reads FQNEAQ (reference sequence). This CDR3 comprises 20 residues. The ends lost 5 bases at V and 0 bases at J; junction bases unmatched: 13. The CDR3 DNA follows: TGTGCCAGCAGCAGACTAGCGGGGGGCTCAAAAGAGAGCTCCTACAATGAGCAGTTCTTC. It encodes CASSRLAGGSKESSYNEQFF.

The rearrangement joins TRBV29-1 to TRBJ2-7; possibly TRBD2 for D (5 bases). The length of the CDR3 is 11 residues. The V gene's germline CDR1 is SQVTM and CDR2 ANQGSEA. Trimming took off 7 bases at V and 5 bases at J, with 12 bases between the two ends. The CDR3 reads CSGRQYHEQYF. Written as DNA, the CDR3 is TGCAGCGGGAGGCAGTACCACGAGCAGTACTTC.

This clonotype was seen more than once but under ten times. This sequence joins TRBV28 and TRBJ2-2, with D maybe TRBD1 (5 bases). Per germline, CDR1 MDHEN and CDR2 SYDVKM. CDR3 length equals 11 residues. Deletions cut 8 bases from V and 7 bases from J, with 8 bases between. CDR3 DNA sequence: TGTGCCAGCGGCAGGGTCGGGGAGCTGTTTTTT. Its translation is CASGRVGELFF.

This clonotype appeared a few times. V is TRBV5-6 and J is TRBJ2-7; D gene unclear. Trimming removed 3 bases from V and 0 bases from J, with 7 bases in between. The CDR3 sequence is 13 residues long. Germline V gene data show CDR1 as SGHDT and CDR2 as YYEEEE. This chain's CDR3 is CASSSLSSYEQYV. CDR3 sequence (DNA): TGTGCCAGCAGCTCCTTAAGCTCCTACGAGCAGTACGTC.

This clonotype was recorded many times. The chain employs TRBV20-1 and TRBJ1-1; D gene ambiguous. This CDR3 contains 12 residues. Germline values: CDR1 DFQATT, CDR2 SNEGSKA (reference sequence). V shed 0 bases and J shed 2 bases, with 4 bases lying between them. CDR3 nucleotides: TGCAGTGCTAGAGATGACAACACTGAAGCTTTCTTT. It translates to CSARDDNTEAFF.

This clonotype was observed a few times. The V call is TRBV29-1, the J call TRBJ2-5, with D unclear. The V and J ends lost 2 bases and 2 bases respectively, with 15 bases between them. CDR3 length equals 15 residues. Germline V CDR1 and CDR2: SQVTM, ANQGSEA. CDR3 bases: TGCAGCGTTGAACCAACCTACAAGCAACAAGAGACCCAGTACTTC. This translates into CSVEPTYKQQETQYF.

The chain uses TRBV15 and TRBJ1-1, with 9 nucleotides matching TRBD1. The CDR3 extends over 13 amino acids. Germline V CDR1 and CDR2: LNHNV, YYDKDF (reference sequence). After removal of 0 bases from V and 10 bases from J, the junction contained 3 bases not matched to a gene. The CDR3 sequence is CATSRERTGVAFF. In DNA, the CDR3 is TGTGCCACCAGCAGAGAAAGGACAGGGGTAGCTTTCTTT.

The chain couples TRBV2 to TRBJ2-3; TRBD1 matches at 7 bases. Losses at the gene ends were 4 bases for V and 4 bases for J; bases not matched to a gene: 5. The germline CDR1 and CDR2 sequences are SNHLY and FYNNEI. The CDR3 has 14 residues. As DNA, the CDR3 is TGTGCCAGCAGTGTTGGGCAGGGGGCAGATACGCAGTATTTT. It specifies CASSVGQGADTQYF. The full variable domain, its missing parts supplied by reference TRBV2 and TRBJ2-3, is EPEVTQTPSHQVTQMGQEVILRCVPISNHLYFYWYRQILGQKVEFLVSFYNNEISEKSEIFDDQFSVERPDGSNFTLKIRSTKLEDSAMYFCASSVGQGADTQYFGPGTRLTVL.

This clonotype was seen a few times. This rearrangement joins TRBV5-5 to TRBJ2-1; the D is unclear. This CDR3 is 16 amino acids long. V lost 3 bases to trimming and J lost 6 bases, with 19 bases between them. Germline V lookup: CDR1 SGHKS, CDR2 YYEKEE (reference sequence). CDR3 sequence reads: CASSSVWVTPINEQFF. The CDR3 DNA reads as TGTGCCAGCAGCTCGGTCTGGGTAACTCCGATCAATGAGCAGTTCTTC.

This clonotype appeared many times. The chain links TRBV5-1 to TRBJ2-1; TRBD2 is a possible D gene (6 bases). The germline CDR1 and CDR2 sequences are SGHRS and YFSETQ. Trimming took 1 base from V and 0 from J, leaving 8 bases between them. The CDR3 sequence is 15 residues long. The CDR3 loop is CASSLLRDSYNEQFF. The CDR3 nucleotides are TGCGCCAGCAGCTTGTTGCGGGACTCCTACAATGAGCAGTTCTTC.

At least ten counts were recorded for this clonotype. The chain recombines TRBV6-5 with TRBJ2-7; possible D gene TRBD2, 5 bases. This CDR3 is 12 amino acids long. Germline V lookup: CDR1 MNHEY, CDR2 SVGAGI. Deletions cut 6 bases from V and 4 bases from J, with 10 bases between. The DNA for the CDR3 is TGTGCCAGCAGCGACGGACTGTACGAGCAGTACGTC. This translates into CASSDGLYEQYV.

About this clonotype itself: A much more abundant neighbour one base away suggests this may be a read error. The gene calls are TRBV2 and TRBJ1-6; D gene unclear. Germline CDR1 reads SNHLY; CDR2 reads FYNNEI. The CDR3 has 13 amino acids. CDR3 DNA sequence: TGTGCCAGCAGCAGCTCCTATGATTCACCCCTCCACTTT. Its protein is CASSSSYDSPLHF. Together with reference TRBV2 and TRBJ1-6, the CDR3 gives the full variable domain: EPEVTQTPSHQVTQMGQEVILRCVPISNHLYFYWYRQILGQKVEFLVSFYNNEISEKSEIFDDQFSVERPDGSNFTLKIRSTKLEDSAMYFCASSSSYDSPLHFGNGTRLTVT.

This clonotype was counted at least ten times. The chain is built from TRBV11-2 and TRBJ1-1; tentatively, D is TRBD1 (6 bases). Germline V lookup: CDR1 SGHAT, CDR2 FQNNGV. This CDR3 region has 13 residues. The V end lost 10 bases, the J end lost 6 bases, and 18 bases lay between the germline ends. This CDR3 reads CAIRRTAVSEAFF. The CDR3 nucleotides read TGTGCCATCCGGAGGACAGCCGTATCTGAAGCTTTCTTT.

Many counts were recorded for this clonotype. The V call is TRBV7-2, the J call TRBJ1-1; possibly TRBD1 for D (5 bases). Trimming pared 6 bases from V and 4 bases from J, leaving 15 bases between. CDR1 SGHTA and CDR2 FQGNSA come from the germline V gene. The CDR3 length is 14 residues. The DNA for the CDR3 is TGTGCCAGCAGGTACGACGTCGGGGGCACTGAAGCTTTCTTT. Translated: CASRYDVGGTEAFF.

The chain recombines TRBV7-9 with TRBJ2-7; possible D gene TRBD1, 7 bases. The CDR3 is 15 amino acids. CDR1 and CDR2 from the germline V gene are SEHNR and FQNEAQ (reference sequence). Between the trimmed V and J ends, which lost 1 base and 1 base, there was a span of 11 bases. The CDR3 sequence is CASSLEAGGSYEQYF. In nucleotides, the CDR3 is TGTGCCAGCAGCTTAGAGGCAGGGGGGTCCTACGAGCAGTACTTC.

This clonotype was counted many times. V gene TRBV7-6 combines with J gene TRBJ1-2; D is possibly TRBD1 (5 bases). This CDR3 spans 15 amino acids. V gave up 5 bases and J gave up 8 bases, with 21 bases separating them. CDR1 and CDR2 from the germline V gene are SGHVS and FNYEAQ. CDR3 amino acids: CASSPPSRVEDGYTF. DNA for the CDR3: TGTGCCAGCAGCCCCCCGTCCAGGGTTGAAGACGGCTACACCTTC.